Following are 28 T cell receptor beta chains from one sample sequenced in a study of Ad26.COV2.S vaccination and SARS-CoV-2 variants (dated by TCRdb to 2020 to 2023). Library preparation employed the immunoSEQ multiplex PCR assay. This is the immuneACCESS table as TCRdb keeps it, with only in-frame sequences that have V and J called. A part of the clones is gone; compared with another copy, unresolved V genes explain less than half, and the rest is unexplained. This sample lists fewer than 800,000 clones; about 90% were detected once. The ten top clones hold approximately 1.5% of the sample. This specimen's treatment or condition label, per the study, means: approximately 18 received Ad26.COV2.S at low or high dose, single or two shots; 5 received placebo; per-sample allocation not given. For vaccine and placebo recipients, the sequenced repertoires came from samples collected on day 63 after the first injection.

The sample was peripheral blood, taken in a trial of Ad26.COV2.S vaccine versus placebo. Receptors originate from a person between 18 and 65 years old who received the Ad26.COV2.S COVID-19 vaccine or a placebo.

The chain combines TRBV18 with TRBJ1-6, with TRBD1 matching 8 bases. The V and J ends lost 0 bases and 7 bases, in that order; junction bases with no gene match: 5. CDR1 and CDR2 (germline): KGHSH, LQKENI. The length of the CDR3 is 16 residues. CDR3 residues: CASSPPGQGSNSPLHF. The CDR3, as DNA: TGTGCCAGCTCACCACCCGGACAGGGCAGCAATTCACCCCTCCACTTT.

The chain couples TRBV19 to TRBJ1-2; D call uncertain. CDR1 and CDR2 (germline): LNHDA, SQIVND (reference sequence). Trimming shortened V by 5 bases and J by 3 bases, and 13 bases separated the two germline ends. The CDR3 runs to 14 residues. The CDR3 here is CASSQREFDYGYTF. The CDR3 DNA is TGTGCCAGTAGTCAAAGGGAGTTCGACTATGGCTACACCTTC.

CDR3 loop: CASSEEGENTEAFF. In DNA, the CDR3 is TGCGCCAGCAGTGAGGAGGGGGAGAACACTGAAGCTTTCTTT. This chain uses TRBV10-1 with TRBJ1-1; D might be TRBD1 (6 bases). The CDR3 spans 14 residues. Per germline, CDR1 WNHNN and CDR2 SYGVQD (reference sequence). V gave up 2 bases and J gave up 1 base, with 8 bases separating them.

The V gene is TRBV5-4, the J gene TRBJ2-7, with 9 bases matching TRBD2. The CDR3 spans 14 residues. J was trimmed by 4 bases and V by 4 bases; bases with no gene match: 6. The germline gives CDR1 SGHNT, CDR2 YYREEE (reference sequence). CDR3 DNA: TGTGCCAGCAGCCCCAGTAGCGGGGGTTACGAGCAGTACTTC. It encodes CASSPSSGGYEQYF.

The chain links TRBV10-3 to TRBJ2-5, with TRBD1 matching 10 bases. Germline-derived CDR1 and CDR2 are ENHRY and SYGVKD. The length of the CDR3 is 15 residues. The ends lost 8 bases at V and 1 base at J; junction bases unmatched: 7. CDR3 region: CAIGDGTGVQETQYF. The CDR3 region has the DNA TGTGCCATCGGGGACGGGACAGGGGTCCAAGAGACCCAGTACTTC.

This chain joins TRBV19 and TRBJ2-7; possibly TRBD1 or TRBD2 for D (5 bases each). This CDR3 comprises 12 residues. The germline gives CDR1 LNHDA, CDR2 SQIVND (reference sequence). V was pared by 5 bases and J by 6 bases, with 11 bases between. The CDR3 DNA sequence: TGTGCCAGTAGTCGAGGGGACGGCGAGCAGTACTTC. Amino acid sequence: CASSRGDGEQYF.

The chain joins TRBV7-9 to TRBJ2-1, with TRBD1 identical over 10 bases. The CDR3 is made up of 15 amino acids. Germline V gene sequence: CDR1 SEHNR, CDR2 FQNEAQ (reference sequence). V lost 5 bases to trimming and J lost 7 bases; unmatched junction nucleotides: 8. The CDR3 protein is CASSPLKDRGNEQFF. For the CDR3, the DNA is TGTGCCAGCAGCCCCCTAAAGGACAGGGGGAATGAGCAGTTCTTC.

The genes are TRBV2 and TRBJ1-4, with 9 bases that match TRBD1. J lost 8 bases, V lost 9 bases, and 7 bases had no gene match. The CDR3 sequence is 13 residues long. CDR1 is SNHLY and CDR2 is FYNNEI in the germline V gene. The CDR3 coding sequence is TGTGCCAGTACCGGGACAGGGCACGAAAAACTGTTTTTT. This translates into CASTGTGHEKLFF. Using reference TRBV2 and TRBJ1-4 for the parts outside the CDR3, the full variable domain is EPEVTQTPSHQVTQMGQEVILRCVPISNHLYFYWYRQILGQKVEFLVSFYNNEISEKSEIFDDQFSVERPDGSNFTLKIRSTKLEDSAMYFCASTGTGHEKLFFGSGTQLSVL.

The gene calls are TRBV28 and TRBJ1-4; a possible D gene is TRBD1 (5 bases). The CDR3 is 15 residues long. CDR1 is MDHEN, CDR2 SYDVKM, per germline. Trimming left V 7 bases short and J 5 bases short, with 17 bases between. The DNA of the CDR3 is TGTGCCAGCACCCCTGACAGTAGAGTAAATGAAAAACTGTTTTTT. The encoded protein is CASTPDSRVNEKLFF. Together with reference TRBV28 and TRBJ1-4, the CDR3 gives the full variable domain: DVKVTQSSRYLVKRTGEKVFLECVQDMDHENMFWYRQDPGLGLRLIYFSYDVKMKEKGDIPEGYSVSREKKERFSLILESASTNQTSMYLCASTPDSRVNEKLFFGSGTQLSVL.

The rearrangement joins TRBV2 to TRBJ2-5; D may be TRBD2 (5 bases). Germline-derived CDR1 and CDR2 are SNHLY and FYNNEI. Trimming removed 5 bases from V and 2 bases from J, with 12 bases in between. There are 14 residues in the CDR3. The CDR3 is CASSSRTGQETQYF. The CDR3 bases are TGTGCCAGCAGTTCGAGGACGGGGCAAGAGACCCAGTACTTC.

The CDR3 is CASSPQQGLRYEQYF. The CDR3 DNA is TGTGCCAGCAGCCCCCAACAGGGGCTACGATACGAGCAGTACTTC. The chain carries TRBV7-2 and TRBJ2-7; 7 bases agree with TRBD1. The CDR3 has 15 amino acids. Germline-derived CDR1 and CDR2 are SGHTA and FQGNSA. J was trimmed by 4 bases and V by 5 bases; bases with no gene match: 11.

This chain uses TRBV29-1 with TRBJ2-7, with 7 bases aligning to TRBD1. The CDR3 covers 13 residues. V lost 6 bases, J lost 3 bases, and 8 bases stayed unmatched. From germline, CDR1 is SQVTM and CDR2 ANQGSEA. The DNA of the CDR3 is TGCAGCGTGCTACTCGGGACAGTCTACGAGCAGTACTTC. Residues: CSVLLGTVYEQYF.

The chain links TRBV2 to TRBJ2-4, with D unresolved. This CDR3 has 12 residues. V was pared by 5 bases and J by 5 bases, with 7 bases between. The V gene's germline CDR1 is SNHLY and CDR2 FYNNEI. The CDR3 bases are TGTGCCAGCAGTCCAGGTCAAAACATTCAGTACTTC. Encoded protein: CASSPGQNIQYF.

The chain has TRBV4-2 and TRBJ2-1; TRBD2 matches 13 bases. This CDR3 spans 17 amino acids. Germline V gene data show CDR1 as LGHNA and CDR2 as YNFKEQ. V gave up 2 bases and J gave up 6 bases; unmatched junction bases: 7. Written as DNA, the CDR3 is TGTGCCAGCAGCCAAACCCGGACTAGCGGGAGTAGCAATGAGCAGTTCTTC. Translating gives CASSQTRTSGSSNEQFF.

The chain recombines TRBV24-1 with TRBJ1-2; D gene unclear. Between the trimmed V and J ends, which lost 3 bases and 7 bases, there was a span of 11 bases. CDR1 and CDR2 from the germline V gene are KGHDR and SFDVKD. The CDR3 is 13 residues long. The CDR3 DNA sequence: TGTGCCACCAGTGATGGGGAGGCCTCTGGCTACACCTTC. Translated, it gives CATSDGEASGYTF.

Concerning this clone: Within the sample, other DNA sequences also encode this same CDR3. The rearrangement links TRBV9 to TRBJ1-2, with D unresolved. V was clipped by 2 bases and J by 5 bases, with 4 bases between them. Germline-derived CDR1 and CDR2 are SGDLS and YYNGEE. The CDR3 runs 11 residues. CDR3 region: CASSVGYGYTF. The DNA of the CDR3 is TGTGCCAGCAGCGTGGGTTATGGCTACACCTTC.

V gene TRBV19 combines with J gene TRBJ2-3, with 7 bases lining up with TRBD2. Germline CDR1 is LNHDA and CDR2 is SQIVND (reference sequence). CDR3 length: 15 residues. With V trimmed by 11 bases and J by 0 bases, 11 bases remained unmatched. The CDR3 reads CAVKAGYTSTDTQYF. CDR3 DNA: TGTGCCGTGAAAGCGGGATACACGAGCACAGATACGCAGTATTTT.

The chain recombines TRBV4-1 with TRBJ1-3; TRBD1 matches 9 bases. CDR1 is MGHRA and CDR2 is YSYEKL in the germline V gene. V shed 3 bases and J 0 bases; nucleotides not matched to a gene: 9. This CDR3 has 18 residues. The CDR3 DNA sequence: TGCGCCAGCAGCCAGCCCCTCCGGGACAGGGACTCTGGAAACACCATATATTTT. Amino acids: CASSQPLRDRDSGNTIYF.

The chain carries TRBV9 and TRBJ1-4; D is undetermined. This CDR3 has 15 amino acids. Germline V gives CDR1 SGDLS, CDR2 YYNGEE. The V end was cut by 3 bases, the J end by 1 base, with 10 bases between. The CDR3 nucleotides read TGTGCCAGCAGCGAGCGGGAAGGAACTAATGAAAAACTGTTTTTT. Its translation: CASSEREGTNEKLFF. The complete variable domain, with remaining parts taken from reference TRBV9 and TRBJ1-4, reads DSGVTQTPKHLITATGQRVTLRCSPRSGDLSVYWYQQSLDQGLQFLIQYYNGEERAKGNILERFSAQQFPDLHSELNLSSLELGDSALYFCASSEREGTNEKLFFGSGTQLSVL.

The chain uses TRBV11-2 and TRBJ2-1; D may be TRBD1 (5 bases). Germline-derived CDR1 and CDR2 are SGHAT and FQNNGV. The CDR3 is 10 residues long. V was pared by 3 bases and J by 11 bases, with 5 bases between. Here the CDR3 reads CASSLDKQFF. The CDR3, as DNA: TGTGCCAGCAGCTTGGACAAGCAGTTCTTC.

The rearrangement links TRBV7-8 to TRBJ2-7; 7 nucleotides line up with TRBD2. V dropped 1 base and J dropped 2; count of bases not matched to a gene: 5. This CDR3 contains 15 residues. CDR1 SGHVS and CDR2 FQNEAQ come from the germline V gene. As DNA, the CDR3 is TGTGCCAGCAGCTTAGTAGGGAGCGGGGCCTACGAGCAGTACTTC. Its protein product is CASSLVGSGAYEQYF.

CDR3 sequence: CASSLWTGGYEQYF. The CDR3 DNA reads TGTGCCAGCAGCTTGTGGACAGGGGGCTACGAGCAGTACTTC. The rearrangement joins TRBV7-2 to TRBJ2-7; the match to TRBD1 covers 10 bases. CDR1 SGHTA and CDR2 FQGNSA come from the germline V gene. The CDR3 covers 14 residues. Trimming took 3 bases from V and 3 from J; bases not matched to a gene: 2.

The chain joins TRBV30 to TRBJ2-2, with 9 bases identical to TRBD1. This CDR3 is 15 amino acids long. Per germline, CDR1 GTSNPN and CDR2 SVGIG (reference sequence). Losses at the gene ends were 1 base for V and 6 bases for J; bases not matched to a gene: 6. The CDR3 is CAWSGEQGAAGELFF. In DNA form, the CDR3 reads TGTGCCTGGAGTGGGGAACAGGGGGCGGCCGGGGAGCTGTTTTTT.

The J gene is TRBJ2-7, the V gene TRBV14; D is perhaps TRBD1 (6 bases). Trimming pared 3 bases from V and 6 bases from J, leaving 21 bases between. The CDR3 is 16 residues long. Germline CDR1 SGHDN, CDR2 FVKESK. DNA for the CDR3: TGTGCCAGCAGCCACTCCAACAGGGTTATCCCTACCGAGCAGTACTTC. It yields the protein CASSHSNRVIPTEQYF.

V gene TRBV9 combines with J gene TRBJ1-2, with D tentatively TRBD1 (5 bases). The CDR3 length is 13 residues. Trimming removed 2 bases at V and 8 bases at J, with 13 bases between. The germline V gene has CDR1 SGDLS and CDR2 YYNGEE. The CDR3 nucleotides read TGTGCCAGCAGCGTGCTACGGGGGGGAGGCTACACCTTC. Its protein is CASSVLRGGGYTF.

Notes on this clone: Other DNA sequences in this specimen translate into the identical CDR3. The chain links TRBV27 to TRBJ2-7; 11 bases are shared with TRBD1. The germline V gene has CDR1 MNHEY and CDR2 SMNVEV (reference sequence). V shed 5 bases, J shed 3 bases, and the junction held 6 bases outside the gene matches. The CDR3 is made up of 15 amino acids. This CDR3 is CASSLSGTGGYEQYF. Here the CDR3 DNA reads TGTGCCAGCAGTCTCTCCGGGACAGGGGGCTACGAGCAGTACTTC.

A single count supports this clone. This rearrangement joins TRBV5-1 to TRBJ2-4; 7 bases match TRBD1. This CDR3 comprises 15 residues. V lost 1 base, J lost 9 bases, and 10 bases stayed unmatched. Per germline, CDR1 SGHRS and CDR2 YFSETQ. CDR3 sequence (DNA): TGCGCCAGCAGCTTGAGGGGTGAGGGGGCAAGCATTCAGTACTTC. Protein sequence: CASSLRGEGASIQYF.

This clone turned up a few times. This chain uses TRBV6-5 with TRBJ1-1; no firm D call. V was trimmed by 4 bases and J by 6 bases, leaving 15 bases between them. Germline V gene sequence: CDR1 MNHEY, CDR2 SVGAGI. The CDR3 has 14 residues. This CDR3 reads CASSFPGPGAEAFF. The DNA for the CDR3 is TGTGCCAGCAGTTTCCCAGGTCCCGGTGCTGAAGCTTTCTTT.